The clone carrying this T cell receptor (beta chain) has only a few counts. Its target is not known. Each donor was a healthy Caucasian. This sample stems from a study of identical twins. Whole-study findings and limits: Monozygotic twins shared more out-of-frame TCR alpha than recombination models predicted.

From the 5' RACE reads, TCRdb called clonotypes with MiXCR, one entry per CDR3 protein. The table includes fewer than 900,000 distinct CDR3 sequences, 15% to 20% detected once. The V and J ends lost 6 bases and 5 bases respectively, with 14 bases between them. Germline V gives CDR1 SGHRS, CDR2 YFSETQ. The length of the CDR3 is 13 residues. The same sample was also studied in work on T cells expressing NK-cell markers. That publication notes: Beta-chain profiling covered CD3+CD56+NKG2C+, CD3+CD56+NKG2C- and CD3+CD56-NKG2C+ sorted subsets. Of eight sequenced donors, seven were HCMV-seropositive and one HCMV-seronegative.

The sequencing sample was made of PBMCs. V is TRBV5-1 and J is TRBJ2-5; D ambiguous. The sequence came from a woman younger than 30 in good health. The CDR3 DNA follows: TGCGCCAGCACCATACTAAGGTCGGAGACCCAGTACTTC. Its translation: CASTILRSETQYF.